This T cell receptor beta chain comes out of a study of human T cells and chemical hapten exposure. Study-level background: Predominantly women, the patients had alopecia areata, totalis or universalis.

CDR3 size: 13 residues. Germline V gene data show CDR1 as DFQATT and CDR2 as SNEGSKA (reference sequence). Study observations and caveats: Expanded TCRs formed significantly more large CDR3 similarity clusters than controls. TCRs above 1 in 1000 frequency did not change with DPC sensitization.

Time point specified: patch test 2, 6 weeks after DPC sensitization. Treatment of the sample: therapeutic diphenylcyclopropenone sensitization with weekly scalp DPC. Only after blood had been drawn was each patch test applied. One entry per CDR3 protein, called by TCRdb with MiXCR from the RACE reads. The table shows about 84,000 distinct CDR3 sequences, with around 9.3% occurring only once. This clonotype was seen many times. As yet, its antigen is unknown. The gene calls are TRBV20-1 and TRBJ1-2; 7 nucleotides agree with TRBD1. The material sequenced was whole blood, taken in connection with sensitization to the hapten diphenylcyclopropenone (DPC). This sequence originates from a woman aged 50 to 60 with alopecia areata. Some clones in this sample may be carry-over from other donors' samples. This CDR3 reads CSYNEQGRYGYTF. CDR3 sequence (DNA): TGCAGCTATAATGAACAGGGGAGGTATGGCTACACCTTC.